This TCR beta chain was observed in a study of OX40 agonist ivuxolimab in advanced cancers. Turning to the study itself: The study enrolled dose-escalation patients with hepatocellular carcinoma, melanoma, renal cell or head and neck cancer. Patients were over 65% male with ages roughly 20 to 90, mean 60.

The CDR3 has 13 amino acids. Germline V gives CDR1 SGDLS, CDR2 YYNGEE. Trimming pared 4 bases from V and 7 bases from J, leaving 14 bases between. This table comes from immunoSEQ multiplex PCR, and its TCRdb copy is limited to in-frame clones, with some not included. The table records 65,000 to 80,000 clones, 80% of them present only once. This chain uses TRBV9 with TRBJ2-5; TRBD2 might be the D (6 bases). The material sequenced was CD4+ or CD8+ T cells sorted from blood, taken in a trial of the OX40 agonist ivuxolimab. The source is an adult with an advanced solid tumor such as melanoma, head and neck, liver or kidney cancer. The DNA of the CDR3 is TGTGCCAGCAGCCGAAGCGGAGCGGGGACCCAGTACTTC. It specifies CASSRSGAGTQYF.